Listed below are T cell receptor beta chains from one sample, sequenced in a study of CD8 T cells in ankylosing spondylitis. MiXCR, run by TCRdb on the 5' RACE reads, gives a single entry per CDR3 protein. The sample shows about 220,000 distinct CDR3 sequences, roughly a tenth of them seen only once. Sequencing was done on a sample of blood, either unsorted or a sorted T cell fraction (not recorded which). Receptors originate from a male donor with ankylosing spondylitis or in good health (not recorded which). Each CDR3 is given with its conserved first and last residue. D genes are given only for firm matches. Size tells how often a clone was seen (once, few, many) or the class of an expanded clone, and some rows leave it out.

D: -
size: -
J: TRBJ2-7
length: 15
V: TRBV6-1
DNA: TGTGCCAGCGCGGATGGGTGGTCCGGTGTGTACGAGCAGTACTTC
CDR3: CASADGWSGVYEQYF

D: TRBD2
size: many
J: TRBJ2-3
length: 16
V: TRBV7-2
DNA: TGTGCCAGCAGCCGCGTAGCGGGGGGGAACACAGATACGCAGTATTTT
CDR3: CASSRVAGGNTDTQYF

D: -
size: many
J: TRBJ2-3
length: 14
V: TRBV7-9
DNA: TGTGCCAGCAGCTTATCTTGGGGATCAGATACGCAGTATTTT
CDR3: CASSLSWGSDTQYF

D: -
size: many
J: TRBJ1-2
length: 13
V: TRBV20-1
DNA: TGCAGTGCTCTAGCTTGGGTCGGGGATGGCTACACCTTC
CDR3: CSALAWVGDGYTF

D: TRBD2
size: many
J: TRBJ2-1
length: 16
V: TRBV5-1
DNA: TGCGCCAGCAGCTTGGAACTAGCGGGGGGGAACAATGAGCAGTTCTTC
CDR3: CASSLELAGGNNEQFF

D: TRBD1
size: -
J: TRBJ1-3
length: 17
V: TRBV7-2
DNA: TGTGCCAGCAGCTTAGTGGGACAGGGGGCGGCTGGAAACACCATATATTTT
CDR3: CASSLVGQGAAGNTIYF

D: -
size: many
J: TRBJ1-5
length: 16
V: TRBV12-3/TRBV12-4
DNA: TGTGCCAGCAGTTCCCCGGGACTTACTAACAATCAGCCCCAGCATTTT
CDR3: CASSSPGLTNNQPQHF

D: TRBD2
size: many
J: TRBJ2-3
length: 16
V: TRBV5-1
DNA: TGCGCCAGCAGCTTGGCCCCGACTAGCGGCACAGATACGCAGTATTTT
CDR3: CASSLAPTSGTDTQYF

D: -
size: many
J: TRBJ2-7
length: 14
V: TRBV2
DNA: TGTGCCAGCAGTGAACTCCAGACCTCCTACGAGCAGTACTTC
CDR3: CASSELQTSYEQYF

D: -
size: many
J: TRBJ2-7
length: 15
V: TRBV5-1
DNA: TGCGCCAGCAGCCCCGGAGGGGGTTCGGCCTACGAGCAGTACTTC
CDR3: CASSPGGGSAYEQYF

D: TRBD1
size: few
J: TRBJ1-5
length: 15
V: TRBV3-1
DNA: TGTGCCAGCAGCCAAGGGACAGGCTACAATCAGCCCCAGCATTTT
CDR3: CASSQGTGYNQPQHF

D: -
size: few
J: TRBJ2-7
length: 13
V: TRBV7-3
DNA: TGTGCCAGCAGCTTTCTAGGAGCCGACGAGCAGTACTTC
CDR3: CASSFLGADEQYF

D: -
size: many
J: TRBJ2-4
length: 15
V: TRBV7-3
DNA: TGTGCCAGCAGCTACCAGGGGCGCGATGGGGACATTCAGTACTTC
CDR3: CASSYQGRDGDIQYF

D: -
size: many
J: TRBJ2-3
length: 14
V: TRBV20-1
DNA: TGCAGTGCTCCGAAGCGATATAGCACAGATACGCAGTATTTT
CDR3: CSAPKRYSTDTQYF

D: -
size: -
J: TRBJ1-2
length: 14
V: TRBV4-2
DNA: TGTGCCAGCAGCCAAGATGGCCGGGACGATGGCTACACCTTC
CDR3: CASSQDGRDDGYTF

D: -
size: many
J: TRBJ2-3
length: 18
V: TRBV29-1
DNA: TGCAGCGTTGAAGGGCTCCGGAAGGGGTCTACTAGCACAGATACGCAGTATTTT
CDR3: CSVEGLRKGSTSTDTQYF

D: TRBD1
size: many
J: TRBJ1-1
length: 15
V: TRBV10-3
DNA: TGTGCCATCAGACCGGGACAGGGGACGAACACTGAAGCTTTCTTT
CDR3: CAIRPGQGTNTEAFF

D: TRBD1
size: -
J: TRBJ1-1
length: 14
V: TRBV7-2
DNA: TGTGCCAGCAGCCCTCAAACAGGGGGCACTGAAGCTTTCTTT
CDR3: CASSPQTGGTEAFF

D: -
size: many
J: TRBJ2-2
length: 14
V: TRBV11-1
DNA: TGTGCCAGCAGGTTGGGGCCAGGCACCGGGGAGCTGTTTTTT
CDR3: CASRLGPGTGELFF

D: -
size: few
J: TRBJ2-3
length: 15
V: TRBV7-2
DNA: TGTGCCAGCAGCTTCCCCCTGGGGGCCACCGATACGCAGTATTTT
CDR3: CASSFPLGATDTQYF

D: TRBD1
size: many
J: TRBJ2-7
length: 15
V: TRBV5-1
DNA: TGCGCCAGCAGCCATACCGGGACAGACTCCTACGAGCAGTACTTC
CDR3: CASSHTGTDSYEQYF

D: TRBD1
size: few
J: TRBJ2-5
length: 12
V: TRBV29-1
DNA: TGCAGCGTTGTACAGGGGGGCGAGACCCAGTACTTC
CDR3: CSVVQGGETQYF

D: -
size: many
J: TRBJ1-4
length: 14
V: TRBV11-1
DNA: TGTGCCAGCAGCTCCGGGGGGGCCAACGAAAAACTGTTTTTT
CDR3: CASSSGGANEKLFF

D: -
size: few
J: TRBJ2-2
length: 14
V: TRBV27
DNA: TGTGCCAGCACACGATGGGACCACACCGGGGAGCTGTTTTTT
CDR3: CASTRWDHTGELFF

D: -
size: many
J: TRBJ2-5
length: 15
V: TRBV5-1
DNA: TGCGCCAGCAGTTCCCTCGGGACTCAAGGGCAGACCCAGTACTTC
CDR3: CASSSLGTQGQTQYF

D: -
size: few
J: TRBJ2-1
length: 15
V: TRBV7-7
DNA: TGTGCTAGCAGCTTAGATGGGGGGGCCTTCAATGAGCAGTTCTTC
CDR3: CASSLDGGAFNEQFF

D: TRBD2
size: many
J: TRBJ2-1
length: 15
V: TRBV5-1
DNA: TGCGCCAGCGGCAGCGGGGACCTCTCCTACAATGAGCAGTTCTTC
CDR3: CASGSGDLSYNEQFF

D: -
size: many
J: TRBJ2-1
length: 12
V: TRBV3-1
DNA: TGTGCCAGCAGCGAAATCTACAATGAGCAGTTCTTC
CDR3: CASSEIYNEQFF

D: -
size: -
J: TRBJ2-3
length: 16
V: TRBV9
DNA: TGTGCCAGCAGCGTAAGGGGGACTACAAGCACAGATACGCAGTATTTT
CDR3: CASSVRGTTSTDTQYF

D: -
size: many
J: TRBJ2-1
length: 14
V: TRBV5-1
DNA: TGCGCCAGCAGCTTGTCTAGCGTCGGCAATGAGCAGTTCTTC
CDR3: CASSLSSVGNEQFF

D: TRBD1
size: -
J: TRBJ1-1
length: 13
V: TRBV6-1
DNA: TGTGCCAGCAGTGGACAGGGTACCACTGAAGCTTTCTTT
CDR3: CASSGQGTTEAFF

D: -
size: many
J: TRBJ2-3
length: 10
V: TRBV20-1
DNA: TGCAGTGCTTCCCCGGATACGCAGTATTTT
CDR3: CSASPDTQYF

D: -
size: few
J: TRBJ1-1
length: 14
V: TRBV7-2
DNA: TGTGCCAGCAGCTCTACCCAGATGAACACTGAAGCTTTCTTT
CDR3: CASSSTQMNTEAFF

D: TRBD1
size: many
J: TRBJ1-2
length: 13
V: TRBV5-1
DNA: TGCGCCAGCAGCTTGCGGACAGGGACGGGCTACACCTTC
CDR3: CASSLRTGTGYTF

D: -
size: -
J: TRBJ2-3
length: 17
V: TRBV11-2
DNA: TGTGCCAGCAGCCAGGGTGTTAACGTGGCGGGGACAGATACGCAGTATTTT
CDR3: CASSQGVNVAGTDTQYF

D: -
size: few
J: TRBJ1-1
length: 14
V: TRBV12-3/TRBV12-4
DNA: TGTGCCAGCAGTTTTTCCGTCGTTAACACTGAAGCTTTCTTT
CDR3: CASSFSVVNTEAFF

D: TRBD1
size: many
J: TRBJ2-5
length: 13
V: TRBV20-1
DNA: TGCAGTGGAGGGACAGGGGGCTCAGAGACCCAGTACTTC
CDR3: CSGGTGGSETQYF

D: TRBD2
size: many
J: TRBJ2-7
length: 15
V: TRBV5-1
DNA: TGCGCCAGCAGCACCTCTAGCGGGGGCACCTACGAGCAGTACTTC
CDR3: CASSTSSGGTYEQYF

D: TRBD1
size: -
J: TRBJ2-3
length: 15
V: TRBV5-1
DNA: TGCGCCAGCAGACCCGACAGGGATGTTACAGATACGCAGTATTTT
CDR3: CASRPDRDVTDTQYF

D: TRBD1
size: few
J: TRBJ1-1
length: 13
V: TRBV25-1
DNA: TGTGCCAGCAGTACGCGACAGGGTGGAACAGCTTTCTTT
CDR3: CASSTRQGGTAFF

D: -
size: many
J: TRBJ2-1
length: 16
V: TRBV5-1
DNA: TGCGCCAGCAGCTTGGACTCTCCCTACGCTTACAATGAGCAGTTCTTC
CDR3: CASSLDSPYAYNEQFF

D: -
size: many
J: TRBJ2-6
length: 17
V: TRBV5-1
DNA: TGCGCCAGCTCCGCGGTGAAGGACTACTCTGGGGCCAACGTCCTGACTTTC
CDR3: CASSAVKDYSGANVLTF

D: -
size: many
J: TRBJ1-1
length: 15
V: TRBV5-1
DNA: TGCGCCAGCAGCTTGAATACGGCTGTGAACACTGAAGCTTTCTTT
CDR3: CASSLNTAVNTEAFF

D: -
size: many
J: TRBJ2-7
length: 15
V: TRBV20-1
DNA: TGCAGTGCTAGAGATGAGCATGGGGGATACTACGAGCAGTACTTC
CDR3: CSARDEHGGYYEQYF

D: -
size: -
J: TRBJ1-5
length: 16
V: TRBV3-1
DNA: TGTGCCAGCAGCCAAGAGGCCGGTAATAGCAATCAGCCCCAGCATTTT
CDR3: CASSQEAGNSNQPQHF

D: TRBD1
size: many
J: TRBJ1-1
length: 14
V: TRBV18
DNA: TGTGCCAGCTCAACGGACAGGGGCGCTAGCGAAGCTTTCTTT
CDR3: CASSTDRGASEAFF

D: TRBD1
size: -
J: TRBJ2-7
length: 12
V: TRBV29-1
DNA: TGCAGCGTTGAAGCAGGGGGCGACGAGCAGTACTTC
CDR3: CSVEAGGDEQYF

D: -
size: many
J: TRBJ1-3
length: 16
V: TRBV9
DNA: TGTGCCAGCAGCCCAACATTGAGGACTGCCGGAAACACCATATATTTT
CDR3: CASSPTLRTAGNTIYF

D: -
size: few
J: TRBJ2-3
length: 15
V: TRBV5-1
DNA: TGCGCCAGCAGCCGAAACGGGATCCCCACAGATACGCAGTATTTT
CDR3: CASSRNGIPTDTQYF